This entry is about one T cell receptor (beta chain). The data are from a study of shared clonotypes between healthy human individuals. Data came from immunoSEQ multiplex PCR; TCRdb stores just in-frame clones and leaves some out. This table has about 380,000 clones, approximately 96% appearing once. This CDR3 comprises 14 residues. Trimming left V 8 bases short and J 9 bases short, with 20 bases between. Germline CDR1 reads SNHLY; CDR2 reads FYNNEI. The sequence derives from a man aged 25 to 40 in good health. The sequenced sample consisted of memory CD8+ T cells sorted from blood. The subset was: CD45RO+ cells pooled with CCR7-negative TemRA cells. The chain employs TRBV2 and TRBJ2-1; D possibly uses TRBD1 or TRBD2 (6 bases each). The CDR3 loop is CASAGQGSSTEQFF. The CDR3 coding sequence is TGTGCCAGCGCGGGGCAGGGGTCCTCTACTGAGCAGTTCTTC.